These 23 T cell receptor beta chains originate from one sample sequenced in a study of blood T cell repertoires in COVID-19. TCRdb's copy holds only in-frame clones and misses some; the assay was immunoSEQ multiplex PCR. The table records about 46,000 clones, roughly 88% of them present only once. Sequenced material: peripheral blood. The receptors shown here come from a human donor in a cohort sampled during active COVID-19. The donor label of this sample is uncertain.

The rearrangement joins TRBV5-1 to TRBJ2-3; D unresolved. Between the trimmed V and J ends, which lost 0 bases and 2 bases, there was a span of 7 bases. CDR3 length: 14 residues. CDR1 is SGHRS, CDR2 YFSETQ, per germline. The CDR3: CASSLGLNTDTQYF. CDR3 coding DNA: TGCGCCAGCAGCTTGGGACTTAACACAGATACGCAGTATTTT.

The V call is TRBV6-6, the J call TRBJ1-4, with 10 bases that match TRBD1. Germline V gives CDR1 MNHNY, CDR2 SVGAGI (reference sequence). There are 15 residues in the CDR3. The J segment lost 8 bases and the V segment lost 2 bases, leaving 5 bases of the junction unmatched. Written as DNA, the CDR3 is TGTGCCAGCAGTTACCCGGGACAGGGGTACGAAAAACTGTTTTTT. It yields the protein CASSYPGQGYEKLFF.

This rearrangement joins TRBV19 to TRBJ2-5, with TRBD2 identical over 13 bases. CDR3 length equals 15 residues. Germline loops: CDR1 LNHDA, CDR2 SQIVND (reference sequence). Unmatched junction bases numbered 4, after V lost 4 bases and J lost 5 bases. CDR3 DNA sequence: TGTGCCAGTAGTAGGACTAGCGGGGGATCGGAGACCCAGTACTTC. Its translation: CASSRTSGGSETQYF.

The chain joins TRBV3-1 (or the pseudogene TRBV3-2) to TRBJ2-1, with 7 bases matching TRBD2. V trimming: 0 bases; J trimming: 3 bases; junction bases outside the gene matches: 2. Germline V gene sequence: CDR1 LGHDT, CDR2 YNNKEL (reference sequence). This CDR3 region has 15 residues. CDR3 loop: CASSQEGGNYNEQFF. The CDR3 DNA reads TGTGCCAGCAGCCAAGAGGGGGGGAACTACAATGAGCAGTTCTTC.

The rearrangement joins TRBV7-2 to TRBJ1-6; perhaps TRBD1 as D (5 bases). The germline V gene has CDR1 SGHTA and CDR2 FQGNSA. V was clipped by 4 bases and J by 5 bases, with 15 bases between them. The CDR3 has 16 amino acids. Here the CDR3 DNA reads TGTGCCAGCAGCTCAGGCCGGGGGGGGGATAATTCACCCCTCCACTTT. Amino acid sequence: CASSSGRGGDNSPLHF.

Here the CDR3 reads CASRTPGILANYGYTF. As DNA, the CDR3 is TGTGCCAGTAGGACCCCAGGGATCTTGGCTAACTATGGCTACACCTTC. The chain has TRBV19 and TRBJ1-2, with D tentatively TRBD1 (5 bases). The CDR3 loop spans 16 amino acids. Per germline, CDR1 LNHDA and CDR2 SQIVND (reference sequence). Trimming cost V 6 bases and J 0 bases, with 17 bases left between them. Looking up the rest from reference TRBV19 and TRBJ1-2 gives the full variable domain: DGGITQSPKYLFRKEGQNVTLSCEQNLNHDAMYWYRQDPGQGLRLIYYSQIVNDFQKGDIAEGYSVSREKKESFPLTVTSAQKNPTAFYLCASRTPGILANYGYTFGSGTRLTVV.

The chain employs TRBV7-3 and TRBJ2-3; a possible D gene is TRBD2 (7 bases). Germline V gene lookup returns CDR1 SGHTA and CDR2 FQGTGA. Trimming took off 10 bases at V and 4 bases at J, with 18 bases between the two ends. CDR3 size: 14 residues. CDR3 coding DNA: TGTGCCACCTCCCGTGGCGGGGGCTCAGATACGCAGTATTTT. Protein: CATSRGGGSDTQYF.

The V call is TRBV9, the J call TRBJ1-2; 8 positions agree with TRBD1. J gave up 2 bases and V 0 bases, and 12 bases lay outside the gene matches. The CDR3 spans 18 residues. Germline V gene sequence: CDR1 SGDLS, CDR2 YYNGEE. CDR3 loop: CASSVVRVPTGGNYGYTF. As DNA, the CDR3 is TGTGCCAGCAGCGTAGTCCGGGTTCCTACAGGGGGAAACTATGGCTACACCTTC.

This sequence joins TRBV7-2 and TRBJ2-1, with 10 bases identical to TRBD2. J lost 1 base, V lost 5 bases, and 5 bases had no gene match. The CDR3 covers 16 residues. CDR1 and CDR2 (germline): SGHTA, FQGNSA. CDR3 in DNA: TGTGCCAGCAGCCCAGCGGGGGGGGGTTCCTACAATGAGCAGTTCTTC. It yields the protein CASSPAGGGSYNEQFF.

The chain couples TRBV12-3 or TRBV12-4 to TRBJ1-4; a weak D match, TRBD1 (5 bases). V was shortened by 5 bases and J by 7 bases, with 8 bases between the two germline ends. The CDR3 length is 12 residues. The CDR3 DNA reads as TGTGCCAGCAGTCAGGGTAGTGAAAAACTGTTTTTT. It codes for CASSQGSEKLFF.

V and J are TRBV7-9 and TRBJ2-5; TRBD2 agrees at 7 bases. The germline V gene has CDR1 SEHNR and CDR2 FQNEAQ (reference sequence). The CDR3 loop spans 16 amino acids. After removal of 4 bases from V and 5 bases from J, the junction contained 13 bases not matched to a gene. In DNA form, the CDR3 reads TGTGCCAGCAGCTCACCCAGAGTTAGCGGGTCGGAGACCCAGTACTTC. Amino acids: CASSSPRVSGSETQYF.

V usage is TRBV5-5 and J usage is TRBJ1-2, with 8 bases matching TRBD1. Trimming took 4 bases from V and 4 from J; bases not matched to a gene: 12. CDR3 length: 16 residues. Germline-derived CDR1 and CDR2 are SGHKS and YYEKEE (reference sequence). DNA of the CDR3: TGTGCCAGCAGCCTACTACCACTTACAGGGGGCTATGGCTACACCTTC. Translated: CASSLLPLTGGYGYTF.

The V gene is TRBV20-1, the J gene TRBJ1-6; maybe TRBD1 (5 bases). Trimming took off 3 bases at V and 7 bases at J, with 16 bases between the two ends. The CDR3 totals 15 residues. CDR1 and CDR2 from the germline V gene are DFQATT and SNEGSKA (reference sequence). CDR3 DNA sequence: TGCAGTGCTAGTCCCTATCAGGGTTACAATTCACCCCTCCACTTT. Translating it yields CSASPYQGYNSPLHF.

The chain employs TRBV6-2 or TRBV6-3 and TRBJ1-5; D is possibly TRBD1 (6 bases). The CDR3 sequence is 16 residues long. Germline V lookup: CDR1 MNHEY, CDR2 SVGEGT. Trimming stripped 3 bases from V and 5 bases from J, with 17 bases between. As DNA, the CDR3 is TGTGCCAGCAGTTATCAACGCGGGGGGGCATATCAGCCCCAGCATTTT. Translating gives CASSYQRGGAYQPQHF.

DNA for the CDR3: TGCGCCAGCAGCCCCGGCCTAGCGGACCTCTACGAGCAGTACTTC. Encoded protein: CASSPGLADLYEQYF. The rearrangement uses TRBV4-1 and TRBJ2-7; TRBD2 agrees at 7 bases. With 4 bases clipped from V and 3 bases from J, the junction kept 9 bases outside the gene matches. Germline CDR1 is MGHRA and CDR2 is YSYEKL. The CDR3 runs 15 residues.

The chain couples TRBV7-9 to TRBJ2-1, with 9 bases fitting TRBD2. The CDR3 contains 18 residues. V was clipped by 3 bases and J by 0 bases; unmatched bases: 9. Germline CDR1 is SEHNR and CDR2 is FQNEAQ (reference sequence). The CDR3 region has the DNA TGTGCCAGCAGCTTGTGGGGGGGTAGCGGGAGCTCCTACAATGAGCAGTTCTTC. It codes for CASSLWGGSGSSYNEQFF.

The gene calls are TRBV10-1 and TRBJ2-7, with D perhaps matching TRBD2 (6 bases). Germline V lookup: CDR1 WNHNN, CDR2 SYGVQD (reference sequence). The CDR3 is made up of 16 amino acids. V shed 7 bases and J shed 5 bases, with 24 bases lying between them. This chain's CDR3 is CASKGWPYGGMHEQYF. The CDR3 DNA reads TGCGCCAGCAAGGGATGGCCCTACGGGGGTATGCACGAGCAGTACTTC.

This clone was seen just once. CDR3 amino acids: CSVSPGDPSGNTIYF. CDR3 nucleotides: TGCAGCGTTAGTCCGGGAGACCCCTCTGGAAACACCATATATTTT. The V and J genes are TRBV29-1 and TRBJ1-3; no clear D gene. The CDR3 length is 15 residues. Germline CDR1 and CDR2: SQVTM and ANQGSEA. Trimming removed 5 bases at V and 0 bases at J, with 14 bases between. Variable domain in full (rest from reference TRBV29-1 and TRBJ1-3): SAVISQKPSRDICQRGTSLTIQCQVDSQVTMMFWYRQQPGQSLTLIATANQGSEATYESGFVIDKFPISRPNLTFSTLTVSNMSPEDSSIYLCSVSPGDPSGNTIYFGEGSWLTVV.

Written as DNA, the CDR3 is TGTGCCAGCACTACGGACTTCGGCGGCGGAGGGGGCTACACCTTC. Residues: CASTTDFGGGGGYTF. The rearrangement links TRBV6-5 to TRBJ1-2; no clear D. The CDR3 contains 15 residues. Germline V gene lookup returns CDR1 MNHEY and CDR2 SVGAGI. V was trimmed by 7 bases and J by 8 bases, leaving 23 bases between them.

The chain employs TRBV4-1 and TRBJ1-3, with D maybe TRBD1 (6 bases). V was trimmed by 2 bases and J by 2 bases, leaving 10 bases between them. The CDR3 runs to 15 residues. The V gene's germline CDR1 is MGHRA and CDR2 YSYEKL. CDR3 DNA sequence: TGCGCCAGCAGCCAAAGGACAGTTCCTGGAAACACCATATATTTT. Translated, it gives CASSQRTVPGNTIYF.

This chain links TRBV7-3 with TRBJ2-2; tentatively, D is TRBD1 (6 bases). Germline V CDR1 and CDR2: SGHTA, FQGTGA. V dropped 5 bases and J dropped 6 bases, with 10 bases sitting between them. This CDR3 is 13 amino acids long. CDR3 coding DNA: TGTGCCAGCAGCCCTACAGGGTCCGGGGAGCTGTTTTTT. It is translated as CASSPTGSGELFF.

The chain recombines TRBV5-1 with TRBJ2-1; 9 bases match TRBD1. V shed 3 bases and J 3 bases; nucleotides not matched to a gene: 7. The germline V gene has CDR1 SGHRS and CDR2 YFSETQ. CDR3 length: 16 residues. CDR3 sequence: CASSSPQGADYNEQFF. The CDR3 coding sequence is TGCGCCAGCAGCTCTCCACAGGGGGCAGACTACAATGAGCAGTTCTTC.

The chain is built from TRBV5-6 and TRBJ2-2; TRBD1 matches 8 bases. CDR3 length: 15 amino acids. Germline assignment: CDR1 SGHDT and CDR2 YYEEEE. V gave up 5 bases and J gave up 4 bases; unmatched junction bases: 7. CDR3 sequence reads: CASRPRGLFTGELFF. The CDR3 DNA sequence: TGTGCCAGCAGGCCCAGGGGGCTTTTCACCGGGGAGCTGTTTTTT.